These 30 T cell receptor beta chains originate from one sample sequenced in a study of spatial heterogeneity in lung cancer. TCRdb reprocessed the 5' RACE reads with MiXCR, giving one entry per CDR3 protein. Among tens of thousands of distinct CDR3 sequences listed, over 9.5% were seen once. Time point noted: sample taken at primary tumor resection. Whole RNA, which was extracted from tumor, nontumor lung tissue or frozen PBMC, was sequenced without any cell sorting. The sequencing used PBMCs, collected at surgery. The receptors here all came from a male donor with early-stage non-small cell lung cancer.

This clonotype was seen at least ten times. The chain carries TRBV2 and TRBJ1-4; the match to TRBD1 covers 9 bases. The length of the CDR3 is 16 residues. V trimming: 6 bases; J trimming: 2 bases; junction bases outside the gene matches: 7. CDR1 and CDR2 (germline): SNHLY, FYNNEI. The CDR3 nucleotides are TGTGCCAGCAGCGCCGACAGGGGGAGGACTAATGAAAAACTGTTTTTT. Residues: CASSADRGRTNEKLFF.

This clonotype was found a few times. V is TRBV29-1 and J is TRBJ1-3, with TRBD1 identical over 8 bases. Looked up from germline, CDR1 is SQVTM and CDR2 is ANQGSEA. Germline trimming cut 0 bases from V and 2 bases from J; bases unmatched to any gene: 9. CDR3 length: 17 residues. In DNA, the CDR3 is TGCAGCGTTGAAGAAGGGTCAGGGGGCGCCCCTGGAAACACCATATATTTT. It translates to CSVEEGSGGAPGNTIYF.

The chain recombines TRBV5-4 with TRBJ2-3; D perhaps matches TRBD2 (7 bases). The CDR3 spans 16 residues. Germline V lookup: CDR1 SGHNT, CDR2 YYREEE (reference sequence). The V end lost 0 bases, the J end lost 0 bases, and 11 bases lay between the germline ends. The CDR3 DNA follows: TGTGCCAGCAGCTTGGGGGGGGGGCCTAGCACAGATACGCAGTATTTT. Amino acid sequence: CASSLGGGPSTDTQYF.

CDR3 residues: CASSPGQGPMPQHF. The CDR3 DNA follows: TGTGCCAGCTCTCCTGGACAGGGCCCGATGCCCCAGCATTTT. J is TRBJ1-5 and V is TRBV18; 8 bases are shared with TRBD1. CDR3 length equals 14 residues. Germline loops: CDR1 KGHSH, CDR2 LQKENI. The V gene end was trimmed by 6 bases and the J gene end by 9 bases; junction bases not matched to a gene: 10.

The chain carries TRBV5-5 and TRBJ1-1, with 8 bases fitting TRBD1. Germline CDR1 SGHKS, CDR2 YYEKEE (reference sequence). V was clipped by 1 base and J by 0 bases; unmatched bases: 11. The CDR3 length is 18 residues. The CDR3 loop reads CASSLQGGQAIMNTEAFF. The CDR3 DNA sequence: TGTGCCAGCAGCTTGCAGGGGGGACAGGCGATCATGAACACTGAAGCTTTCTTT. Supplemented by reference TRBV5-5 and TRBJ1-1, the full variable domain reads DAGVTQSPTHLIKTRGQQVTLRCSPISGHKSVSWYQQVLGQGPQFIFQYYEKEERGRGNFPDRFSARQFPNYSSELNVNALLLGDSALYLCASSLQGGQAIMNTEAFFGQGTRLTVV.

This rearrangement joins TRBV6-1 to TRBJ2-7; D call uncertain. V gave up 11 bases and J gave up 0 bases, with 11 bases separating them. The CDR3 is 12 amino acids. The germline V gene encodes CDR1 MNHNS and CDR2 SASEGT. In nucleotides, the CDR3 is TGTGCCGGCGGACCTTACTCCTACGAGCAGTACTTC. Its translation: CAGGPYSYEQYF.

This clonotype showed up just a few times. V is TRBV7-3 and J is TRBJ2-1; the D gene is possibly TRBD2 (6 bases). The V end was cut by 3 bases, the J end by 5 bases, with 14 bases between. This CDR3 has 15 residues. From germline, CDR1 is SGHTA and CDR2 FQGTGA. The CDR3, as DNA: TGTGCCAGCAGCTTGGCGGGGCAGGCGAACAATGAGCAGTTCTTC. It is translated as CASSLAGQANNEQFF.

This clonotype was seen more than once but under ten times. The rearrangement uses TRBV5-1 and TRBJ2-3; D ambiguous. CDR1 is SGHRS, CDR2 YFSETQ, per germline. This CDR3 is 17 amino acids long. V gave up 0 bases and J gave up 0 bases, with 14 bases separating them. The CDR3: CASSLASNWGSTDTQYF. The CDR3 nucleotides are TGCGCCAGCAGCTTGGCCTCAAATTGGGGAAGCACAGATACGCAGTATTTT.

The chain is built from TRBV30 and TRBJ1-2; D remains unclear. This CDR3 has 10 amino acids. The V and J ends lost 3 bases and 5 bases respectively, with 4 bases between them. CDR1 GTSNPN and CDR2 SVGIG come from the germline V gene (reference sequence). This CDR3 reads CAWRSYGYTF. The CDR3 nucleotides are TGTGCCTGGAGGTCATATGGCTACACCTTC.

This chain joins TRBV1 and TRBJ2-7; no check of the table's D call, TRBD2, against the DNA was made. TRBV1 is a pseudogene segment. The length of the CDR3 is 15 residues. The CDR3 sequence is CTSSQRREGSYEQYF. In DNA form, the CDR3 reads TGCACCAGCAGCCAACGGAGGGAAGGCTCCTACGAGCAGTACTTC.

This clonotype was seen more than once but under ten times. The chain joins TRBV19 to TRBJ2-3, with a possible D match to TRBD2 (6 bases). Looked up from germline, CDR1 is LNHDA and CDR2 is SQIVND (reference sequence). The CDR3 is 15 residues long. V lost 8 bases and J lost 1, with 16 bases in between. This CDR3 is CASGSSVSGTDTQYF. DNA of the CDR3: TGTGCCAGTGGGTCTAGCGTTTCTGGCACAGATACGCAGTATTTT.

The table lists this clonotype with a few counts. The chain links TRBV3-1 to TRBJ1-1; no clear D. The CDR3 spans 14 residues. V was clipped by 6 bases and J by 4 bases, with 15 bases between them. Germline V gene data show CDR1 as LGHDT and CDR2 as YNNKEL (reference sequence). The CDR3 sequence is CASSVSRSSTEAFF. Written as DNA, the CDR3 is TGTGCCAGCAGTGTTTCCAGGTCGAGCACTGAAGCTTTCTTT.

CDR3 sequence reads: CASRDTNTGELFF. DNA of the CDR3: TGTGCCAGCAGGGACACTAACACCGGGGAGCTGTTTTTT. The V gene is TRBV2, the J gene TRBJ2-2, with D perhaps TRBD1 (5 bases). This CDR3 spans 13 amino acids. Per the germline V gene, CDR1 is SNHLY and CDR2 is FYNNEI. The V end was cut by 6 bases, the J end by 2 bases, with 7 bases between.

J is TRBJ1-3 and V is TRBV7-8; D possibly corresponds to TRBD1 (5 bases). Germline-derived CDR1 and CDR2 are SGHVS and FQNEAQ. The CDR3 totals 17 residues. Trimming removed 3 bases from V and 2 bases from J, with 17 bases in between. The CDR3 region is CASSFRGGRDAGNTIYF. The DNA of the CDR3 is TGTGCCAGCAGCTTTAGGGGCGGCAGGGATGCTGGAAACACCATATATTTT.

The chain has TRBV7-2 and TRBJ2-7, with 10 bases fitting TRBD2. Losses at the gene ends were 1 base for V and 0 bases for J; bases not matched to a gene: 3. Germline V gene sequence: CDR1 SGHTA, CDR2 FQGNSA. The CDR3 is 16 residues long. CDR3 DNA sequence: TGTGCCAGCAGCTTAGGACTAGCGGGTAGCTCCTACGAGCAGTACTTC. Translating gives CASSLGLAGSSYEQYF.

This chain joins TRBV2 and TRBJ1-3, with TRBD1 as a possible D gene (6 bases). CDR1 and CDR2 (germline): SNHLY, FYNNEI. V was cut by 6 bases and J by 1 base, with 13 bases left in between. The CDR3 runs 15 residues. The CDR3 DNA sequence: TGTGCCAGCAGCGACGGGACAATTTCTGGAAACACCATATATTTT. This codes for CASSDGTISGNTIYF.

V is TRBV7-2 and J is TRBJ2-3, with D tentatively TRBD2 (6 bases). CDR3 length equals 15 residues. V lost 2 bases, J lost 0 bases, and 9 bases lay in between. Germline V lookup: CDR1 SGHTA, CDR2 FQGNSA. This CDR3 is CASSLSGSSTDTQYF. CDR3 in DNA: TGTGCCAGCAGCTTAAGCGGGTCTAGCACAGATACGCAGTATTTT.

This clonotype was found many times. V is TRBV9 and J is TRBJ2-2; D gene uncertain. The CDR3 covers 16 residues. V was shortened by 2 bases and J by 0 bases, with 11 bases between the two germline ends. Per the germline V gene, CDR1 is SGDLS and CDR2 is YYNGEE. CDR3 sequence reads: CASSVPESPNTGELFF. The CDR3 DNA reads as TGTGCCAGCAGCGTTCCCGAGAGTCCGAACACCGGGGAGCTGTTTTTT.

The chain recombines TRBV5-1 with TRBJ2-3, with 10 bases that match TRBD1. Germline values: CDR1 SGHRS, CDR2 YFSETQ. V was clipped by 4 bases and J by 3 bases; unmatched bases: 5. The CDR3 sequence is 15 residues long. The CDR3 coding sequence is TGCGCCAGCAGCATGACAGGGGGCTTAACAGATACGCAGTATTTT. Encoded protein: CASSMTGGLTDTQYF.

This clonotype has just a few counts. The CDR3: CSVDSLGQPTGYTF. In DNA form, the CDR3 reads TGCAGCGTTGACTCTTTGGGACAGCCCACAGGCTACACCTTC. The chain uses TRBV29-1 and TRBJ1-2, with TRBD1 identical over 7 bases. This CDR3 region has 14 residues. The V segment lost 3 bases and the J segment 8 bases; nucleotides outside the gene matches: 12. CDR1 and CDR2 from the germline V gene are SQVTM and ANQGSEA.

This clonotype was counted at least ten times. J is TRBJ1-2 and V is TRBV7-3; 8 nucleotides align to TRBD1. The CDR3 extends over 14 amino acids. Germline trimming cut 5 bases from V and 6 bases from J; bases unmatched to any gene: 8. Germline-derived CDR1 and CDR2 are SGHTA and FQGTGA. CDR3 residues: CASSPDRAGHGYTF. Written as DNA, the CDR3 is TGTGCCAGCAGCCCGGACAGGGCGGGACATGGCTACACCTTC.

This clonotype has a handful of counts. The chain links TRBV20-1 to TRBJ2-3; the D gene is possibly TRBD2 (7 bases). CDR3 size: 15 residues. Deletions cut 1 base from V and 1 base from J, with 12 bases between. The V gene's germline CDR1 is DFQATT and CDR2 SNEGSKA (reference sequence). CDR3 residues: CSARVRGARTDTQYF. The CDR3 DNA is TGCAGTGCTAGAGTCCGGGGGGCGCGCACAGATACGCAGTATTTT.

The chain combines TRBV6-1 with TRBJ1-1, with D maybe TRBD1 (6 bases). CDR1 and CDR2 (germline): MNHNS, SASEGT. The CDR3 loop spans 15 amino acids. V dropped 6 bases and J dropped 1 base, with 15 bases sitting between them. The CDR3 region is CASSPRGTSNTEAFF. The CDR3 DNA sequence: TGTGCCAGCAGCCCCAGGGGTACCTCGAACACTGAAGCTTTCTTT.

This clonotype was seen a handful of times. The chain carries TRBV29-1 and TRBJ1-1, with D tentatively TRBD1 (5 bases). Germline CDR1 is SQVTM and CDR2 is ANQGSEA. The CDR3 is 11 residues long. Trimming took 6 bases from V and 9 from J, leaving 14 bases between them. The chain's CDR3 is CSVSQAQKAFF. The CDR3 bases are TGCAGCGTGTCACAGGCCCAAAAAGCTTTCTTT.

V usage is TRBV24-1 and J usage is TRBJ1-1; unclear D gene. There are 13 residues in the CDR3. Germline V gene data show CDR1 as KGHDR and CDR2 as SFDVKD. V was shortened by 7 bases and J by 3 bases, with 11 bases between the two germline ends. DNA of the CDR3: TGTGCCACCAGCCGAGTTGGAGACACTGAAGCTTTCTTT. Amino acid sequence: CATSRVGDTEAFF.

The chain carries TRBV20-1 and TRBJ2-3, with 8 bases aligning to TRBD1. The V gene end was trimmed by 0 bases and the J gene end by 3 bases; junction bases not matched to a gene: 14. The CDR3 covers 18 residues. Germline CDR1 reads DFQATT; CDR2 reads SNEGSKA (reference sequence). CDR3 nucleotide sequence: TGCAGTGCTAGAGATCAGATTAGCGCAGGGGGCGCAACAGATACGCAGTATTTT. The encoded protein is CSARDQISAGGATDTQYF.

The chain recombines TRBV7-9 with TRBJ1-1; possibly TRBD1 for D (5 bases). Germline V gene lookup returns CDR1 SEHNR and CDR2 FQNEAQ (reference sequence). There are 15 residues in the CDR3. Trimming took off 3 bases at V and 3 bases at J, with 14 bases between the two ends. The CDR3 DNA is TGTGCCAGCAGCTTCCCCAGGGCCAGGGACACTGAAGCTTTCTTT. This translates into CASSFPRARDTEAFF.

The chain has TRBV27 and TRBJ1-1; D call uncertain. The CDR3 sequence is 13 residues long. Deletions cut 8 bases from V and 4 bases from J, with 14 bases between. The germline V gene encodes CDR1 MNHEY and CDR2 SMNVEV (reference sequence). The CDR3 bases are TGTGCCAGCCGAATTACGGGGAGCACTGAAGCTTTCTTT. Protein sequence: CASRITGSTEAFF.

The chain links TRBV19 to TRBJ2-7, with TRBD2 matching over 8 bases. J gave up 3 bases and V 1 base, and 2 bases lay outside the gene matches. CDR3 length: 14 amino acids. In germline, CDR1 is LNHDA, CDR2 SQIVND (reference sequence). CDR3 coding DNA: TGTGCCAGTAGTATAGGAGCGGGAGACTACGAGCAGTACTTC. This translates into CASSIGAGDYEQYF.

This clonotype was seen only a few times. V gene TRBV27 combines with J gene TRBJ2-6, with D perhaps TRBD1 or TRBD2 (5 bases each). The CDR3 has 16 residues. Germline V CDR1 and CDR2: MNHEY, SMNVEV (reference sequence). Trimming stripped 5 bases from V and 0 bases from J, with 11 bases between. The CDR3 region has the DNA TGTGCCAGCAGTCCGGGGACCGTCTCTGGGGCCAACGTCCTGACTTTC. It encodes CASSPGTVSGANVLTF.